These 29 T cell receptor beta chains were sequenced from one sample in a study of blood T cells in healthy people across ages. For the second PCR, which ran for about 6 to 11 cycles, a sample-barcoded 5' primer and a J-beta primer mix were used. MiXCR was run by TCRdb on the 5' RACE reads, yielding one entry per CDR3 protein. The sample consists of roughly 700,000 distinct CDR3 sequences, 20% to 30% of them appearing once. These sequences were also reported in another study, on T cells of mothers and their children.

Sequenced material: blood. These receptors originate from a boy aged 5-17 years in good health.

Only a few counts were recorded for this clonotype. V and J are TRBV5-4 and TRBJ2-3, with TRBD2 as a possible D gene (5 bases). V lost 3 bases and J 0 bases, leaving 11 bases between the germline ends. The CDR3 is 15 amino acids. Germline values: CDR1 SGHNT, CDR2 YYREEE (reference sequence). CDR3 protein: CASSSSAGSTDTQYF. The CDR3 region has the DNA TGTGCCAGCAGCTCTTCGGCGGGTAGCACAGATACGCAGTATTTT.

The rearrangement uses TRBV5-6 and TRBJ2-1, with D unresolved. The J call is uncertain, as TRBJ2-5 better fits the DNA end. Germline lookup yields CDR1 SGHDT and CDR2 YYEEEE. This CDR3 comprises 11 residues. The CDR3, as DNA: TGTGCCAGCAGAAGACCCATTCCCCAGTACTTC. Residues: CASRRPIPQYF.

The rearrangement joins TRBV7-2 to TRBJ2-3; D possibly matches TRBD1 or TRBD2 (6 bases each). This CDR3 region has 15 residues. V dropped 3 bases and J dropped 6 bases, with 16 bases sitting between them. Germline assignment: CDR1 SGHTA and CDR2 FQGNSA. CDR3 residues: CASSLVWGASDTQYF. DNA for the CDR3: TGTGCCAGCAGCTTGGTATGGGGGGCCTCCGATACGCAGTATTTT.

This clonotype was detected a few times. The chain uses TRBV5-1 and TRBJ1-2; TRBD1 matches 7 bases. CDR1 and CDR2 from the germline V gene are SGHRS and YFSETQ. This CDR3 has 15 residues. V shed 4 bases, J shed 6 bases, and the junction held 12 bases outside the gene matches. The CDR3 nucleotides are TGCGCCAGCAGCGAAACGGCAGGGGGATTAGATGGCTACACCTTC. Protein sequence: CASSETAGGLDGYTF.

This clonotype was counted between two and nine times. The CDR3, as DNA: TGTGCCAGCAGCGTAACGGCTAGGGGTGAGACCCAGTACTTC. Amino acids: CASSVTARGETQYF. V is TRBV9 and J is TRBJ2-5, with D perhaps matching TRBD1 (5 bases). V lost 1 base to trimming and J lost 5 bases, with 12 bases between them. CDR3 size: 14 residues. Looked up from germline, CDR1 is SGDLS and CDR2 is YYNGEE.

The chain combines TRBV7-3 with TRBJ2-6, with TRBD1 identical over 8 bases. J was trimmed by 0 bases and V by 5 bases; bases with no gene match: 9. The germline V gene encodes CDR1 SGHTA and CDR2 FQGTGA. The CDR3 extends over 18 amino acids. In DNA, the CDR3 is TGTGCCAGCAGCCCGCGACAGGGGACCCCCTCTGGGGCCAACGTCCTGACTTTC. Protein sequence: CASSPRQGTPSGANVLTF. Full variable domain (outside the CDR3, taken from reference TRBV7-3 and TRBJ2-6): GAGVSQTPSNKVTEKGKYVELRCDPISGHTALYWYRQSLGQGPEFLIYFQGTGAADDSGLPNDRFFAVRPEGSVSTLKIQRTERGDSAVYLCASSPRQGTPSGANVLTFGAGSRLTVL.

This clonotype was picked up a small number of times. The chain has TRBV7-8 and TRBJ2-7, with 7 bases that match TRBD1. CDR1 is SGHVS, CDR2 FQNEAQ, per germline. V shed 5 bases, J shed 5 bases, and the junction held 12 bases outside the gene matches. The CDR3 spans 15 residues. The CDR3 is CASSPPNRGNDEQYF. The CDR3 DNA sequence: TGTGCCAGCAGCCCGCCCAACAGGGGTAACGACGAGCAGTACTTC.

In the case of this clonotype: One end of the junction does not line up with germline, which may come from a read error. The rearrangement uses TRBV15 and TRBJ2-7; weak D call: TRBD1 (6 bases). Germline CDR1 is LNHNV and CDR2 is YYDKDF (reference sequence). The CDR3 extends over 16 amino acids. As DNA, the CDR3 is TGTGCCACCCGCAGAGGAAGAGGAAGGGCAGGGGTCGAGCAGTACTTC. Its translation is CATRRGRGRAGVEQYF.

V usage is TRBV15 and J usage is TRBJ2-1; a weak D match, TRBD2 (5 bases). Germline CDR1 and CDR2: LNHNV and YYDKDF (reference sequence). The CDR3 is made up of 14 amino acids. V lost 1 base and J lost 10, with 14 bases in between. This CDR3 is CATSRATRIEEQFF. The CDR3 DNA is TGTGCCACCAGCAGAGCAACTAGGATAGAAGAGCAGTTCTTC.

This chain's CDR3 is CSVEDLRYRDLDQETQYF. Written as DNA, the CDR3 is TGCAGCGTTGAAGATCTTCGGTACAGGGATCTTGATCAAGAGACCCAGTACTTC. The rearrangement links TRBV29-1 to TRBJ2-5; a possible D gene is TRBD1 (6 bases). The CDR3 sequence is 18 residues long. Germline V gene data show CDR1 as SQVTM and CDR2 as ANQGSEA. Trimming stripped 0 bases from V and 2 bases from J, with 22 bases between.

The chain is built from TRBV20-1 and TRBJ1-4, with 7 nucleotides matching TRBD1. This CDR3 has 16 residues. The V segment lost 3 bases and the J segment 8 bases; nucleotides outside the gene matches: 15. Germline-derived CDR1 and CDR2 are DFQATT and SNEGSKA (reference sequence). CDR3 sequence (DNA): TGCAGTGCTAGCGGGATCAGGGGGTGGGAGAACGAAAAACTGTTTTTT. The encoded protein is CSASGIRGWENEKLFF.

The J gene is TRBJ2-6, the V gene TRBV25-1; D remains ambiguous. Germline V gives CDR1 MGHDK, CDR2 SYGVNS. V was trimmed by 1 base and J by 1 base, leaving 5 bases between them. CDR3 length: 15 residues. CDR3 bases: TGTGCCAGCAGTGAATCTGGATCTGGGGCCAACGTCCTGACTTTC. Protein: CASSESGSGANVLTF.

V gene TRBV20-1 combines with J gene TRBJ2-7; possible D gene TRBD2, 5 bases. In germline, CDR1 is DFQATT, CDR2 SNEGSKA (reference sequence). The CDR3 loop spans 14 amino acids. V was clipped by 1 base and J by 4 bases, with 14 bases between them. CDR3 amino acids: CSARGKTDFYEQYF. The CDR3 bases are TGCAGTGCTAGAGGTAAAACGGACTTTTACGAGCAGTACTTC.

This clonotype showed up just a few times. The chain recombines TRBV5-1 with TRBJ2-1; D is possibly TRBD1 or TRBD2 (5 bases each). V was pared by 2 bases and J by 4 bases, with 19 bases between. This CDR3 has 17 residues. Germline CDR1 SGHRS, CDR2 YFSETQ. Written as DNA, the CDR3 is TGCGCCAGCAGCTTCGCGGGTTCCGGGACCCCTTACAATGAGCAGTTCTTC. This encodes CASSFAGSGTPYNEQFF.

This clonotype was observed a few times. For the CDR3, the DNA is TGCAGCGTTGCTGGGGTCGGCACTGAAGCTTTCTTT. Protein product: CSVAGVGTEAFF. This rearrangement joins TRBV29-1 to TRBJ1-1; D not certain. With 4 bases removed from V and 4 bases from J, the gap between germline ends came to 10 bases. The length of the CDR3 is 12 residues. Germline V gene lookup returns CDR1 SQVTM and CDR2 ANQGSEA.

The V call is TRBV7-9, the J call TRBJ2-1; possible D gene TRBD1, 5 bases. Germline V lookup: CDR1 SEHNR, CDR2 FQNEAQ (reference sequence). This CDR3 is 14 amino acids long. With 4 bases removed from V and 5 bases from J, the gap between germline ends came to 12 bases. The CDR3 DNA is TGTGCCAGCAGCTCCCTCGACAGCGACAATGAGCAGTTCTTC. Translating it yields CASSSLDSDNEQFF.

The rearrangement links TRBV7-9 to TRBJ2-7, with 9 bases matching TRBD1. The germline gives CDR1 SEHNR, CDR2 FQNEAQ (reference sequence). There are 14 residues in the CDR3. The junction had 5 bases not matched to a gene; V was cut back by 6 bases and J by 2 bases. CDR3 loop: CASRGRTGAYEQYF. The CDR3 nucleotides are TGTGCCAGCAGGGGCCGGACAGGGGCCTACGAGCAGTACTTC. Full variable domain (rest looked up from reference TRBV7-9 and TRBJ2-7): DTGVSQNPRHKITKRGQNVTFRCDPISEHNRLYWYRQTLGQGPEFLTYFQNEAQLEKSRLLSDRFSAERPKGSFSTLEIQRTEQGDSAMYLCASRGRTGAYEQYFGPGTRLTVT.

This clonotype has only a few counts. V is TRBV4-2 and J is TRBJ2-2; D is perhaps TRBD1 or TRBD2 (5 bases each). Between the trimmed V and J ends, which lost 7 bases and 4 bases, there was a span of 28 bases. CDR1 and CDR2 from the germline V gene are LGHNA and YNFKEQ. This CDR3 spans 19 amino acids. CDR3 nucleotide sequence: TGTGCCAGCAACATACACTTGGGGGACGGGACGAGGGGCACCGGGGAGCTGTTTTTT. Protein: CASNIHLGDGTRGTGELFF.

The sample holds many counts of this clonotype. The V gene is TRBV28, the J gene TRBJ2-1; 8 nucleotides match TRBD2. This CDR3 has 14 amino acids. From germline, CDR1 is MDHEN and CDR2 SYDVKM. The V and J ends lost 5 bases and 6 bases, in that order; junction bases with no gene match: 6. CDR3 loop: CASSPSGSRNEQFF. The CDR3 nucleotides read TGTGCCAGCAGTCCCAGCGGGAGTCGCAATGAGCAGTTCTTC.

V and J are TRBV2 and TRBJ1-5; 7 bases are shared with TRBD1. Per germline, CDR1 SNHLY and CDR2 FYNNEI. The CDR3 sequence is 14 residues long. V was clipped by 6 bases and J by 2 bases; unmatched bases: 4. This CDR3 is CASRVRGGNQPQHF. Here the CDR3 DNA reads TGTGCCAGCAGGGTCAGGGGGGGCAATCAGCCCCAGCATTTT.

V is TRBV27 and J is TRBJ2-3; D gene ambiguous. Germline-derived CDR1 and CDR2 are MNHEY and SMNVEV (reference sequence). The CDR3 consists of 14 residues. Trimming left V 5 bases short and J 2 bases short, with 11 bases between. DNA of the CDR3: TGTGCCAGCAGTCACGACTGGTCCACAGATACGCAGTATTTT. Translation gives CASSHDWSTDTQYF.

V gene TRBV4-1 combines with J gene TRBJ2-7, with no clear D. The germline CDR1 and CDR2 sequences are MGHRA and YSYEKL. V dropped 4 bases and J dropped 0 bases, with 10 bases sitting between them. CDR3 length: 14 residues. CDR3 sequence (DNA): TGCGCCAGCAGCCCCCGAATCGACTCCTACGAGCAGTACTTC. It translates to CASSPRIDSYEQYF.

The CDR3 here is CASSQDNPGTVDYEQYF. The CDR3 DNA is TGCGCCAGCAGCCAAGATAATCCGGGAACAGTCGACTACGAGCAGTACTTC. The J gene is TRBJ2-7, the V gene TRBV4-1, with D maybe TRBD2 (5 bases). CDR3 length: 17 residues. Germline values: CDR1 MGHRA, CDR2 YSYEKL. V was cut by 0 bases and J by 3 bases, with 18 bases left in between.

Note on this clonotype: Here the CDR3 omits its conserved ending phenylalanine or tryptophan, so a read error is the likely source. The chain joins TRBV6-2 or TRBV6-3 to TRBJ1-2; 7 bases are a match to TRBD1. The CDR3 contains 13 residues. Trimming took 7 bases from V and 4 from J; bases not matched to a gene: 6. Germline-derived CDR1 and CDR2 are MNHEY and SVGEGT. The CDR3 protein is CASTGQALYGYTL. CDR3 coding DNA: TGTGCCAGCACCGGACAGGCTCTCTATGGCTACACCCTC.

V is TRBV7-2 and J is TRBJ1-1; D is unclear. The CDR3 is 12 residues long. Per the germline V gene, CDR1 is SGHTA and CDR2 is FQGNSA. Between the trimmed V and J ends, which lost 1 base and 3 bases, there was a span of 3 bases. The CDR3 is CASSLEYTEAFF. CDR3 nucleotides: TGTGCCAGCAGCTTAGAGTACACTGAAGCTTTCTTT.

This CDR3 is CASSEGQTPYEQYF. In nucleotides, the CDR3 is TGTGCCAGCAGCGAAGGACAGACTCCCTACGAGCAGTACTTC. V gene TRBV7-6 combines with J gene TRBJ2-7; a possible D gene is TRBD1 (6 bases). Trimming took off 5 bases at V and 2 bases at J, with 13 bases between the two ends. CDR3 length: 14 residues. CDR1 and CDR2 from the germline V gene are SGHVS and FNYEAQ.

There are a few counts of this clonotype. The rearrangement links TRBV27 to TRBJ2-1, with D perhaps matching TRBD2 (5 bases). The CDR3 runs 16 residues. Trimming removed 2 bases at V and 1 base at J, with 12 bases between. The germline CDR1 and CDR2 sequences are MNHEY and SMNVEV (reference sequence). CDR3 sequence reads: CASSLSAGDSYNEQFF. Here the CDR3 DNA reads TGTGCCAGCAGTTTAAGCGCCGGGGATTCCTACAATGAGCAGTTCTTC.

The chain carries TRBV5-6 and TRBJ2-1, with 10 nucleotides matching TRBD2. The CDR3 is 16 residues long. Unmatched junction bases numbered 2, after V lost 0 bases and J lost 2 bases. Germline loops: CDR1 SGHDT, CDR2 YYEEEE. Written as DNA, the CDR3 is TGTGCCAGCAGCTTGGTAAGCGGGGGGGCCTACAATGAGCAGTTCTTC. Its translation: CASSLVSGGAYNEQFF.

The chain couples TRBV21-1 to TRBJ2-6; the DNA was not compared with TRBD1, the D call given in the table. TRBV21-1 is a pseudogene segment. The CDR3 runs to 17 residues. CDR3 in DNA: TGTGCCAGCAGCAAGGACCAGGGCTTCTCTGGGGCCAACGTCCTGACTTTC. Residues: CASSKDQGFSGANVLTF.